The entry below gives a single T cell receptor beta chain sequence along with its context. Original methodology: Amplification from reference gene primers served as the basis for estimated nucleated cell counts. Repertoires were generated with immunoSEQ multiplex PCR, while TCRdb's copy carries only in-frame clones and drops some. D and trimming were read from the DNA, whereas the V and J calls and clone size are those reported in that table. The sample gives approximately 110,000 clones, 80% to 95% of which show up once; approximately 2% is in the top ten. Germline assignment: CDR1 SGHVS and CDR2 FQNEAQ. The CDR3 runs to 12 residues. Deletions cut 8 bases from V and 9 bases from J, with 14 bases between. This entry comes from a study of blood T cell repertoires in COVID-19. In the study overall: Acute and convalescent COVID-19 specimens originated in the United States, Italy and Spain. In each case, the material was cDNA or gDNA derived from T cells, B-cell-depleted T cells, or PBMCs.

The Seattle patients joined while their infection was active and were tracked longitudinally afterward. What was sequenced was peripheral blood. The chain recombines TRBV7-8 with TRBJ1-5; D gene unclear. The receptor's source is a man aged 45-65 years with COVID-19, enrolled during active disease. The CDR3 bases are TGTGCCAGCCGCGGGAGCCCGGGGCCCCAGCATTTT. It yields the protein CASRGSPGPQHF.